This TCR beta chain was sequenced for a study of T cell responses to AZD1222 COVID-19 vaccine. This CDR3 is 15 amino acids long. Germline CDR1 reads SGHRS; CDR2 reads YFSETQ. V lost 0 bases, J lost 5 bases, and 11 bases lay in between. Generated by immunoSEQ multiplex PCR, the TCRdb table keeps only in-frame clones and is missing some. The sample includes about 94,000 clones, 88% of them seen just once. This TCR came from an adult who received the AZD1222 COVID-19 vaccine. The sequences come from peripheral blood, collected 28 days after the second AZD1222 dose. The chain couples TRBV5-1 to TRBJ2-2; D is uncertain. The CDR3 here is CASSLDRPPTGELFF. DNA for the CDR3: TGCGCCAGCAGCTTGGACAGACCCCCAACCGGGGAGCTGTTTTTT.